The 13 T cell receptor beta chains below come from one sample, sequenced in a study of shared T cell receptors in the human thymus (dated by TCRdb to the early 2020s). Library preparation employed the immunoSEQ multiplex PCR assay. The source is immuneACCESS, and TCRdb retained only in-frame sequences with V and J called. Part of the clones is not carried over; for the studies checked, unresolved V genes explain less than half of this, and the remainder is unexplained. In this sample the table shows some 400,000 clones, approximately 95% of which occur a single time. Of the sample, 0.02% is held by the ten largest clones. The sequenced sample was thymocytes. These receptors were collected from a human donor.

The chain has TRBV11-2 and TRBJ2-5; perhaps TRBD2 as D (5 bases). The V and J ends lost 3 bases and 1 base respectively, with 18 bases between them. Looked up from germline, CDR1 is SGHAT and CDR2 is FQNNGV. The CDR3 consists of 17 residues. CDR3 nucleotide sequence: TGTGCCAGCAGCTTTGACTATCCCGAGACCATCCAAGAGACCCAGTACTTC. This sequence encodes CASSFDYPETIQETQYF.

The chain is built from TRBV13 and TRBJ2-5, with D uncertain. Germline V gives CDR1 PRHDT, CDR2 FYEKMQ (reference sequence). Trimming shortened V by 5 bases and J by 2 bases, and 6 bases separated the two germline ends. CDR3 length: 12 amino acids. This CDR3 reads CASSTWQETQYF. In DNA, the CDR3 is TGTGCCAGCAGCACCTGGCAAGAGACCCAGTACTTC. The variable domain in full, with the rest retrieved from reference TRBV13 and TRBJ2-5, is AAGVIQSPRHLIKEKRETATLKCYPIPRHDTVYWYQQGPGQDPQFLISFYEKMQSDKGSIPDRFSAQQFSDYHSELNMSSLELGDSALYFCASSTWQETQYFGPGTRLLVL.

The chain joins TRBV7-8 to TRBJ1-1; 8 bases line up with TRBD1. CDR3 length: 17 residues. Germline CDR1 reads SGHVS; CDR2 reads FQNEAQ. V gave up 1 base and J gave up 9 bases; unmatched junction bases: 16. The chain's CDR3 is CASSLDRRGQDQQKAFF. Here the CDR3 DNA reads TGTGCCAGCAGCTTAGATCGGAGGGGACAGGACCAGCAGAAAGCTTTCTTT.

The chain couples TRBV6-5 to TRBJ1-1; a weak D match, TRBD1 (5 bases). The germline CDR1 and CDR2 sequences are MNHEY and SVGAGI. This CDR3 is built from 14 residues. The V end lost 10 bases, the J end lost 1 base, and 16 bases lay between the germline ends. The CDR3 region has the DNA TGTGCCAAACCCAAAGGGGTGGGGAACACTGAAGCTTTCTTT. Protein: CAKPKGVGNTEAFF.

The chain has TRBV28 and TRBJ1-3; D is undetermined. Germline lookup yields CDR1 MDHEN and CDR2 SYDVKM. The CDR3 covers 16 residues. V lost 6 bases and J 0 bases, leaving 15 bases between the germline ends. Written as DNA, the CDR3 is TGTGCCAGCAGGGGGAGGAGACATCTCTCTGGAAACACCATATATTTT. Translating gives CASRGRRHLSGNTIYF. The variable domain in full, completed from reference TRBV28 and TRBJ1-3, reads DVKVTQSSRYLVKRTGEKVFLECVQDMDHENMFWYRQDPGLGLRLIYFSYDVKMKEKGDIPEGYSVSREKKERFSLILESASTNQTSMYLCASRGRRHLSGNTIYFGEGSWLTVV.

This chain links TRBV9 with TRBJ2-4; D remains ambiguous. This CDR3 is built from 13 residues. Trimming took off 0 bases at V and 7 bases at J, with 8 bases between the two ends. Germline CDR1 SGDLS, CDR2 YYNGEE. CDR3 bases: TGTGCCAGCAGCGTAGAGTTGGGGAACATTCAGTACTTC. Translation gives CASSVELGNIQYF.

This chain uses TRBV10-3 with TRBJ2-7; no clear D gene. This CDR3 has 15 amino acids. The V end lost 6 bases, the J end lost 0 bases, and 15 bases lay between the germline ends. CDR1 is ENHRY, CDR2 SYGVKD, per germline. CDR3 nucleotide sequence: TGTGCCATCAGCGCCACAGCCCAGTCCTCCTACGAGCAGTACTTC. This codes for CAISATAQSSYEQYF.

The rearrangement joins TRBV28 to TRBJ1-1; D perhaps matches TRBD1 (5 bases). CDR3 length equals 17 residues. Between the trimmed V and J ends, which lost 4 bases and 1 base, there was a span of 19 bases. Germline V CDR1 and CDR2: MDHEN, SYDVKM. This CDR3 is CASSSMGPGPRNTEAFF. The CDR3 DNA follows: TGTGCCAGCAGTTCAATGGGCCCGGGACCGCGGAACACTGAAGCTTTCTTT.

For the CDR3, the DNA is TGTGCCTGGAGTGTACTGGCCGGCTACACCGGGGAGCTGTTTTTT. Translation: CAWSVLAGYTGELFF. The chain recombines TRBV30 with TRBJ2-2; no clear D. The CDR3 covers 15 residues. The V end lost 0 bases, the J end lost 3 bases, and 11 bases lay between the germline ends. Germline V gives CDR1 GTSNPN, CDR2 SVGIG (reference sequence).

This rearrangement joins TRBV7-3 to TRBJ2-1; D gene uncertain. This CDR3 is built from 16 residues. Trimming shortened V by 3 bases and J by 3 bases, and 15 bases separated the two germline ends. The germline gives CDR1 SGHTA, CDR2 FQGTGA. CDR3 sequence (DNA): TGTGCCAGCAGCTTTTCCTCTCAACCCCTCTACAATGAGCAGTTCTTC. Translated: CASSFSSQPLYNEQFF.

The genes are TRBV27 and TRBJ2-3; perhaps TRBD1 as D (5 bases). V lost 0 bases and J 8 bases, leaving 15 bases between the germline ends. Germline CDR1 and CDR2: MNHEY and SMNVEV (reference sequence). CDR3 length equals 15 residues. CDR3 sequence: CASSLSWQGLLTQYF. The CDR3 DNA is TGTGCCAGCAGTTTATCGTGGCAGGGCCTTCTTACGCAGTATTTT.

V gene TRBV14 combines with J gene TRBJ2-7; a weak D match, TRBD1 (5 bases). This CDR3 has 11 amino acids. The V end was cut by 5 bases, the J end by 5 bases, with 7 bases between. Germline assignment: CDR1 SGHDN and CDR2 FVKESK. The CDR3 bases are TGTGCCAGCAGCTTCAGGGACGAGCAGTACTTC. This encodes CASSFRDEQYF. Using reference TRBV14 and TRBJ2-7 for the parts outside the CDR3, the full variable domain is EAGVTQFPSHSVIEKGQTVTLRCDPISGHDNLYWYRRVMGKEIKFLLHFVKESKQDESGMPNNRFLAERTGGTYSTLKVQPAELEDSGVYFCASSFRDEQYFGPGTRLTVT.

V gene TRBV5-5 combines with J gene TRBJ2-7; D remains unclear. Germline loops: CDR1 SGHKS, CDR2 YYEKEE (reference sequence). V shed 4 bases and J shed 1 base, with 6 bases lying between them. The CDR3 has 12 residues. CDR3 sequence (DNA): TGTGCCAGCAGCCCGCCATCCTACGAGCAGTACTTC. It translates to CASSPPSYEQYF.